The clone carrying this TCR beta chain was recorded only once. This record belongs to a study of blood T cell repertoires in COVID-19. There are 17 residues in the CDR3. Trimming removed 4 bases from V and 4 bases from J, with 20 bases in between. The germline V gene has CDR1 MDHEN and CDR2 SYDVKM. This table comes from immunoSEQ multiplex PCR, and its TCRdb copy is limited to in-frame clones, with some not included. The sample holds around 130,000 clones, almost 85% seen once. This clonotype originated in a woman in her fifties or sixties with acute COVID-19. This rearrangement joins TRBV28 to TRBJ1-5, with D perhaps matching TRBD1 (5 bases). The material sequenced was PBMCs or T cells enriched from blood (not recorded which). CDR3 sequence: CASSSNALGGGNQPQHF. CDR3 coding DNA: TGTGCCAGCAGTTCAAACGCCCTTGGGGGGGGTAATCAGCCCCAGCATTTT.